This T cell receptor beta chain was identified in a study of T cells after yellow fever vaccination. Study-wide points: Primary-vaccination clones mostly resurfaced post-booster (nearly 97% CD4, 85% to 90% CD8).

The sample holds many counts of this clonotype. Antigen specificity is unknown. The CDR3 consists of 13 residues. CDR1 and CDR2 from the germline V gene are MGHRA and YSYEKL. Trimming cost V 1 base and J 2 bases, with 5 bases left between them. TCRdb passed the 5' RACE reads through MiXCR, listing each CDR3 protein once. Of 620,000 or so distinct CDR3 sequences in the sample, about a sixth are singletons; the top ten hold roughly 17%. The V call is TRBV4-1, the J call TRBJ2-5, with no clear D. This clonotype originated in a man in his late teens or twenties who received the YFV17D yellow fever vaccine. The source was PBMCs, collected about 5 days after the first yellow fever vaccination. The CDR3 sequence is CASSQALQETQYF. The CDR3, as DNA: TGCGCCAGCAGCCAAGCTCTTCAAGAGACCCAGTACTTC.